Below are 18 T cell receptor beta chains sequenced from a single sample in a study of T cell repertoires in cytomegalovirus infection. TCRdb re-called the reads with MiXCR, one entry per CDR3 protein. The sample has roughly 500,000 distinct CDR3 sequences; about 15% are singletons. Sequencing used CD8+ T cells from PBMCs. The receptors derive from a human donor in good health (CMV status not recorded). Some clones in this sample may be carry-over from other donors' samples.

This clonotype was seen only a few times. The V and J genes are TRBV5-1 and TRBJ2-1; D is unclear. The CDR3 extends over 16 amino acids. From germline, CDR1 is SGHRS and CDR2 YFSETQ. V was pared by 4 bases and J by 8 bases, with 22 bases between. Here the CDR3 DNA reads TGCGCCAGCAGCCTTCCGACTCTATCCGCCGACGATGAGCAGTTCTTC. It specifies CASSLPTLSADDEQFF.

This clonotype has a count of ten or more. V is TRBV28 and J is TRBJ2-4, with TRBD2 matching over 10 bases. The CDR3 is 15 amino acids. From germline, CDR1 is MDHEN and CDR2 SYDVKM. Trimming removed 5 bases from V and 4 bases from J; junction bases left unmatched: 5. Here the CDR3 reads CASSKRTSGKNIQYF. The CDR3, as DNA: TGTGCCAGCAGTAAACGGACTAGCGGAAAAAACATTCAGTACTTC.

This clonotype was observed many times. The J gene is TRBJ2-7, the V gene TRBV4-1; 7 bases map to TRBD1. The CDR3 is 17 residues long. CDR1 is MGHRA and CDR2 is YSYEKL in the germline V gene. Losses at the gene ends were 3 bases for V and 4 bases for J; bases not matched to a gene: 15. CDR3 amino acids: CASSQGILTGNGYEQYF. The CDR3 DNA reads TGCGCCAGCAGCCAGGGTATATTGACAGGGAACGGTTACGAGCAGTACTTC.

The genes are TRBV28 and TRBJ2-7, with unresolved D. From germline, CDR1 is MDHEN and CDR2 SYDVKM. V was trimmed by 0 bases and J by 0 bases, leaving 6 bases between them. The CDR3 extends over 14 amino acids. The CDR3 loop is CASSLWGNSYEQYF. As DNA, the CDR3 is TGTGCCAGCAGTTTATGGGGCAACTCCTACGAGCAGTACTTC. Full variable domain (outside the CDR3, taken from reference TRBV28 and TRBJ2-7): DVKVTQSSRYLVKRTGEKVFLECVQDMDHENMFWYRQDPGLGLRLIYFSYDVKMKEKGDIPEGYSVSREKKERFSLILESASTNQTSMYLCASSLWGNSYEQYFGPGTRLTVT.

A note on this clonotype: A much larger clone sits a single nucleotide away, making a read error possible. Since no conserved phenylalanine or tryptophan closes the CDR3, a read error is the likely cause. V and J are TRBV25-1 and TRBJ2-7; possibly TRBD1 for D (6 bases). The CDR3 extends over 15 amino acids. Trimming removed 5 bases at V and 0 bases at J, with 14 bases between. The germline CDR1 and CDR2 sequences are MGHDK and SYGVNS. CDR3 DNA: TGTGCCAGCAGTACAGGACAGCTAAGCTCCTACGAGCAGTACTTA. Amino acids: CASSTGQLSSYEQYL.

This clonotype showed up many times. V is TRBV10-3 and J is TRBJ2-4; 7 bases match TRBD1. The CDR3 is 15 residues long. Looked up from germline, CDR1 is ENHRY and CDR2 is SYGVKD. V was clipped by 0 bases and J by 6 bases; unmatched bases: 5. For the CDR3, the DNA is TGTGCCATCAGTGAGTCGGGGGACAGCTTAAACATTCAGTACTTC. It yields the protein CAISESGDSLNIQYF.

This sequence joins TRBV27 and TRBJ1-1, with TRBD1 matching over 8 bases. Germline trimming cut 5 bases from V and 0 bases from J; bases unmatched to any gene: 11. The CDR3 runs to 17 residues. Germline CDR1 reads MNHEY; CDR2 reads SMNVEV (reference sequence). In DNA form, the CDR3 reads TGTGCCAGCAGTCCGCGGACAGGGAGCCAGGTGAACACTGAAGCTTTCTTT. Its translation is CASSPRTGSQVNTEAFF.

Worth noting for this clonotype: A much larger clone differs by one base, so this may be a read error. The rearrangement links TRBV5-6 to TRBJ2-1, with no clear D. V was shortened by 2 bases and J by 2 bases, with 5 bases between the two germline ends. Germline loops: CDR1 SGHDT, CDR2 YYEEEE. The CDR3 is 13 residues long. The CDR3 sequence is CASSFGTYNEQFF. The CDR3 coding sequence is TGTGCCAGCAGCTTCGGCACCTACAATGAGCAGTTCTTC.

This chain connects TRBV6-6 to TRBJ1-1, with 7 nucleotides matching TRBD1. The CDR3 length is 15 residues. The junction had 9 bases not matched to a gene; V was cut back by 6 bases and J by 2 bases. The germline V gene encodes CDR1 MNHNY and CDR2 SVGAGI (reference sequence). The CDR3 DNA reads as TGTGCCAGCAGAACGGAACAGGGGCGAAACACTGAAGCTTTCTTT. Translation gives CASRTEQGRNTEAFF.

This clonotype was detected ten times or more. The CDR3 bases are TGTGCCAGCAGCCCTGGGACAGGTACAGAGACCCAGTACTTC. Protein sequence: CASSPGTGTETQYF. The chain uses TRBV27 and TRBJ2-5, with 8 nucleotides matching TRBD1. The junction had 7 bases not matched to a gene; V was cut back by 6 bases and J by 4 bases. CDR3 length equals 14 residues. Germline assignment: CDR1 MNHEY and CDR2 SMNVEV (reference sequence).

This clonotype has more than one count but fewer than ten. The chain employs TRBV20-1 and TRBJ2-3; no clear D gene. Trimming left V 0 bases short and J 3 bases short, with 13 bases between. Germline V gene data show CDR1 as DFQATT and CDR2 as SNEGSKA (reference sequence). This CDR3 contains 15 residues. The CDR3 is CSARDKQRRTDTQYF. The CDR3, as DNA: TGCAGTGCTAGAGATAAACAAAGGAGAACAGATACGCAGTATTTT.

There are many counts of this clonotype. The V and J genes are TRBV7-9 and TRBJ1-1, with 9 bases lining up with TRBD1. Germline CDR1 and CDR2: SEHNR and FQNEAQ (reference sequence). CDR3 length equals 17 residues. Trimming took 6 bases from V and 2 from J; bases not matched to a gene: 13. DNA of the CDR3: TGTGCCAGCAGGCTAACCCCGGGACAGGGAATCAACACTGAAGCTTTCTTT. Residues: CASRLTPGQGINTEAFF.

This clonotype was counted at least ten times. The chain uses TRBV27 and TRBJ2-1; D perhaps matches TRBD1 (6 bases). V was trimmed by 4 bases and J by 7 bases, leaving 20 bases between them. The CDR3 is 16 residues long. Germline-derived CDR1 and CDR2 are MNHEY and SMNVEV (reference sequence). CDR3 in amino acids: CASSSTATGSRNEQFF. CDR3 nucleotide sequence: TGTGCCAGCAGTTCTACTGCTACAGGGTCCCGGAATGAGCAGTTCTTC.

This sequence joins TRBV20-1 and TRBJ2-1; no reliable D call. From germline, CDR1 is DFQATT and CDR2 SNEGSKA (reference sequence). The CDR3 spans 14 residues. V was cut by 6 bases and J by 0 bases, with 12 bases left in between. Written as DNA, the CDR3 is TGCAGTGCAAACGGTTGGAGCTCCTACAATGAGCAGTTCTTC. Encoded protein: CSANGWSSYNEQFF.

The chain joins TRBV5-1 to TRBJ1-3; 7 nucleotides line up with TRBD1. J was trimmed by 1 base and V by 4 bases; bases with no gene match: 5. Germline CDR1 is SGHRS and CDR2 is YFSETQ. The CDR3 extends over 15 amino acids. CDR3 region: CASSRRDSSGNTIYF. DNA for the CDR3: TGCGCCAGCAGCCGGCGGGACAGTTCTGGAAACACCATATATTTT.

This clonotype was counted between two and nine times. The V call is TRBV14, the J call TRBJ1-1, with D perhaps TRBD1 (6 bases). V was trimmed by 1 base and J by 6 bases, leaving 12 bases between them. The CDR3 extends over 14 amino acids. Per germline, CDR1 SGHDN and CDR2 FVKESK. The CDR3 coding sequence is TGTGCCAGCAGCCAAGTCAGGGGTTCCTCTGAAGCTTTCTTT. Its translation is CASSQVRGSSEAFF.

The sample holds many counts of this clonotype. The chain employs TRBV7-8 and TRBJ1-1, with D maybe TRBD1 (6 bases). The CDR3 consists of 12 residues. Germline CDR1 SGHVS, CDR2 FQNEAQ. Trimming pared 3 bases from V and 9 bases from J, leaving 11 bases between. The CDR3 nucleotides read TGTGCCAGCAGCTTTTCTACAGGGAAAGCTTTCTTT. Its translation is CASSFSTGKAFF.

As concerns this clonotype: A much larger clonotype is one base distant, so this may be a read error. The chain couples TRBV4-1 to TRBJ1-2, with D uncertain. Looked up from germline, CDR1 is MGHRA and CDR2 is YSYEKL. The germline V and J ends were trimmed by 1 base and 6 bases, with 9 bases remaining between them. The CDR3 runs to 13 residues. The CDR3: CASSQVQQHGYTF. CDR3 sequence (DNA): TGCGCCAGCAGCCAAGTACAGCAGCATGGCTACACCTTC.